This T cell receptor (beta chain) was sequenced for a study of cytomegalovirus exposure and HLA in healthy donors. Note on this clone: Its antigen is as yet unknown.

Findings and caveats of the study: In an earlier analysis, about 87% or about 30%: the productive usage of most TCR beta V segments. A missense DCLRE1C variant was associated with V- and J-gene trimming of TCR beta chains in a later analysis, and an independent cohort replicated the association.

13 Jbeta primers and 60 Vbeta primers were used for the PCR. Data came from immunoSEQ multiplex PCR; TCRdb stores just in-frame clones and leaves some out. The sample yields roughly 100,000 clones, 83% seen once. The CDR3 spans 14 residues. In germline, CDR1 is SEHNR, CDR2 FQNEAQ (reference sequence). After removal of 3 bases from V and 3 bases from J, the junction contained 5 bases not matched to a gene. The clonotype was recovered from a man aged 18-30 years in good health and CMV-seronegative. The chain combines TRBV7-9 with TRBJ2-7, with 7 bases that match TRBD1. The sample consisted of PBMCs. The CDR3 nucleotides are TGTGCCAGCAGCTTCCGGGACAGCAGCTACGAGCAGTACTTC. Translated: CASSFRDSSYEQYF.